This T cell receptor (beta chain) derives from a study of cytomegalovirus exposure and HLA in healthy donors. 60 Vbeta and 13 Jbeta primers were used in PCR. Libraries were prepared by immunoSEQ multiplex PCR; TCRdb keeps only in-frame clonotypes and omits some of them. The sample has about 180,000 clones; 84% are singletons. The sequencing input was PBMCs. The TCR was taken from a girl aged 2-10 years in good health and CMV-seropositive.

The CDR3 here is CASSLGQLPTEAFF. For the CDR3, the DNA is TGTGCCAGCAGCTTAGGACAGCTACCTACTGAAGCTTTCTTT. The chain carries TRBV11-3 and TRBJ1-1; D might be TRBD1 (5 bases). This CDR3 has 14 residues. Trimming cost V 1 base and J 5 bases, with 11 bases left between them. CDR1 is SGHNT, CDR2 YENEEA, per germline.